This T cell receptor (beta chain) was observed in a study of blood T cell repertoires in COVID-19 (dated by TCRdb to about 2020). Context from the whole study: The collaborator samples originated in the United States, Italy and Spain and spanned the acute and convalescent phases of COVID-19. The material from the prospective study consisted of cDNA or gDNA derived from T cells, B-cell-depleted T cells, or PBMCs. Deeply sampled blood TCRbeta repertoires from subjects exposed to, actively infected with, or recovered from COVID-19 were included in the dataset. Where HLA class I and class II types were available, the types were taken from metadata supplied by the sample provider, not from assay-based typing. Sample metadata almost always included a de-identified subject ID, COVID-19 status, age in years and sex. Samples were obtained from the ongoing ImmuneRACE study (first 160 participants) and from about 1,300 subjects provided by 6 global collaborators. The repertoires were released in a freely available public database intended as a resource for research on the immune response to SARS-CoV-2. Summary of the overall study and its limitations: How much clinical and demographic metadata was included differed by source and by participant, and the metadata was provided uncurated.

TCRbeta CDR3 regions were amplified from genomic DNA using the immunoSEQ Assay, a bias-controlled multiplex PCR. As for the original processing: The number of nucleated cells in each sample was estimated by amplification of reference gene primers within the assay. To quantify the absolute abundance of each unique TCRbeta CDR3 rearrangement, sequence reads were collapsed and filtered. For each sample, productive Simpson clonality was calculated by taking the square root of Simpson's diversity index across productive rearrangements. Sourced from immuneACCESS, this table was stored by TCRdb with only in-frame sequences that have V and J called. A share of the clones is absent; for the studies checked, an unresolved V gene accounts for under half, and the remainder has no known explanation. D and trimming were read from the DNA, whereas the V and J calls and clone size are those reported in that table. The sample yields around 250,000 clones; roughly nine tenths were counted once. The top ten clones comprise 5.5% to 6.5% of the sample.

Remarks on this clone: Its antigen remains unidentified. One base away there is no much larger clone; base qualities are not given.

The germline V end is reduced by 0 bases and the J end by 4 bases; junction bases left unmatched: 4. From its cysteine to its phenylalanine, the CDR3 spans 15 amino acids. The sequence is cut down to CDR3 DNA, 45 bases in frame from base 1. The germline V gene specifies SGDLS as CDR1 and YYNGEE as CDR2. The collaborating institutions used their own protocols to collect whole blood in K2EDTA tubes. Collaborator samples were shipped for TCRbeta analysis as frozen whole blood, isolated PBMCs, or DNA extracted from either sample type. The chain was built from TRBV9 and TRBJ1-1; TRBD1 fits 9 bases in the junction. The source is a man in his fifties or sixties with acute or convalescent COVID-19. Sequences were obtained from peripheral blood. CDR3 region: CASSVDRGLGTEAFF. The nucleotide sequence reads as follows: TGTGCCAGCAGCGTAGACAGGGGGCTGGGCACTGAAGCTTTCTTT.